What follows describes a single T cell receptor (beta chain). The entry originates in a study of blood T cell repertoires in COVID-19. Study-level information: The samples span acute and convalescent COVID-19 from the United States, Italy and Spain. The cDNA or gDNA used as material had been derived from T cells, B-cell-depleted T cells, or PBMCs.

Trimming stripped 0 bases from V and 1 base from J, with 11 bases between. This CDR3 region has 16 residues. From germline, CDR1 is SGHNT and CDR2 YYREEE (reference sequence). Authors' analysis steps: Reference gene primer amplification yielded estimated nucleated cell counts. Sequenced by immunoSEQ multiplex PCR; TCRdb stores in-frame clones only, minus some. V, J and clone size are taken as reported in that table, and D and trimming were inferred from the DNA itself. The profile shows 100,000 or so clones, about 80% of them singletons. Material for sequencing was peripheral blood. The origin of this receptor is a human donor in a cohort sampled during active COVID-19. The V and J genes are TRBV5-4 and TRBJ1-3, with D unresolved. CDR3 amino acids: CASSLAEGRSGNTIYF. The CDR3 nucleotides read TGTGCCAGCAGCTTGGCAGAGGGAAGGTCTGGAAACACCATATATTTT.